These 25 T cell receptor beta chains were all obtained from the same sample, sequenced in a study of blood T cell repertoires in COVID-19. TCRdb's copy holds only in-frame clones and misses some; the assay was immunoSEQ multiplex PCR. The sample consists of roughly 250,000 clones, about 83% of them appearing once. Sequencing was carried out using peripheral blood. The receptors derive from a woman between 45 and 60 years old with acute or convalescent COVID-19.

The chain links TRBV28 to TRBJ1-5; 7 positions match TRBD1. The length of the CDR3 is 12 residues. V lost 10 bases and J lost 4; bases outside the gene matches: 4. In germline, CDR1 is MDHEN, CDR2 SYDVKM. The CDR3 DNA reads TGTGCCACCCAACAGGGGAATCAGCCCCAGCATTTT. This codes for CATQQGNQPQHF.

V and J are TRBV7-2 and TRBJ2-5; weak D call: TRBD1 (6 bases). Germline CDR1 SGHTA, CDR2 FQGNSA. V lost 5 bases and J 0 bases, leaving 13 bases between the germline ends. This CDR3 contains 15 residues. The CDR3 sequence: CASSPGQTYQETQYF. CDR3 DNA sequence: TGTGCCAGCAGCCCCGGACAGACTTACCAAGAGACCCAGTACTTC.

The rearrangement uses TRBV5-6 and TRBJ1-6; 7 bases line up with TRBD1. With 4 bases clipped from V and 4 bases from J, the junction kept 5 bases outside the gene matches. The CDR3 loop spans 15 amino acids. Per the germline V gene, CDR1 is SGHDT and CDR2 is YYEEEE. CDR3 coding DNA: TGTGCCAGCAGCAGAGCGACAGGGTATAATTCACCCCTCCACTTT. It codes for CASSRATGYNSPLHF.

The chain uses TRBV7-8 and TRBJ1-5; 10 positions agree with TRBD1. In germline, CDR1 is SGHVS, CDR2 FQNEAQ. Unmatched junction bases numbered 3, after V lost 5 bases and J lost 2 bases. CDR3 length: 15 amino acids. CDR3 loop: CASSQGTGGNQPQHF. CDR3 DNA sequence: TGTGCCAGCAGCCAAGGGACAGGGGGCAATCAGCCCCAGCATTTT.

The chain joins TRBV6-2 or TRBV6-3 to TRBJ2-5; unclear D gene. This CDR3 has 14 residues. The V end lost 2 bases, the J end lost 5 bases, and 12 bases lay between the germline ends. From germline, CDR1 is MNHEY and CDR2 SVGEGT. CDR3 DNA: TGTGCCAGCAGTTACGGCGCCGGCGGCGAGACCCAGTACTTC. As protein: CASSYGAGGETQYF.

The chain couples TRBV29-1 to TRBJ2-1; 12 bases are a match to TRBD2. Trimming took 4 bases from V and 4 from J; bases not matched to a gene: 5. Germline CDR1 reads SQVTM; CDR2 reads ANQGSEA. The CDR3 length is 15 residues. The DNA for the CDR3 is TGCAGCGTTGTGACTAGCGGGAGACTTTACAATGAGCAGTTCTTC. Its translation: CSVVTSGRLYNEQFF.

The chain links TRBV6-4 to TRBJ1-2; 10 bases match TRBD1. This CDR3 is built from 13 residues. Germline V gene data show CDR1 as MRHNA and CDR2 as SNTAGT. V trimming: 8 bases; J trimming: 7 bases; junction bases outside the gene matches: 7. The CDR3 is CASDDGTGAGYTF. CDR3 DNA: TGTGCCAGCGACGACGGGACAGGGGCTGGCTACACCTTC.

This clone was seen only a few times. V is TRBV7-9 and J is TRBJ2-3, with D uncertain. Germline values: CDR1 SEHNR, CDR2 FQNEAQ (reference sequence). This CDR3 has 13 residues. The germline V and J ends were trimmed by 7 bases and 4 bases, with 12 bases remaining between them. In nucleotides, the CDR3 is TGTGCCAGCATAGGATTAGCCGCAGATACGCAGTATTTT. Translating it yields CASIGLAADTQYF.

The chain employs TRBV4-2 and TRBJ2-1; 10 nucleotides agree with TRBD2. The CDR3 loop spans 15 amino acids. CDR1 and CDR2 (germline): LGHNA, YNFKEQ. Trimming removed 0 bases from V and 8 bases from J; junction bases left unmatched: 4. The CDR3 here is CASSQEAGGPYEQFF. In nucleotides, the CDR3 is TGTGCCAGCAGCCAAGAAGCGGGGGGGCCGTATGAGCAGTTCTTC.

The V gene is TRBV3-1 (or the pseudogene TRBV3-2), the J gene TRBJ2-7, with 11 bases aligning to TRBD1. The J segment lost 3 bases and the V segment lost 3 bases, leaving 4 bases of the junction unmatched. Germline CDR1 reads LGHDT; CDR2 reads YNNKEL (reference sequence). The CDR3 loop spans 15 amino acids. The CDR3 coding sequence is TGTGCCAGCAGCCAGGCCGGGACAGGGGGCTACGAGCAGTACTTC. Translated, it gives CASSQAGTGGYEQYF.

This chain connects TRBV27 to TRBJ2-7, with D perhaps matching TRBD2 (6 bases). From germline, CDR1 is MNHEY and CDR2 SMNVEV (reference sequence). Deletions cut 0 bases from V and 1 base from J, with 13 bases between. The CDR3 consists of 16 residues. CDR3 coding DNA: TGTGCCAGCAGTTTATCCCCGACTAGAGGGTCCTACGAGCAGTACTTC. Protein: CASSLSPTRGSYEQYF.

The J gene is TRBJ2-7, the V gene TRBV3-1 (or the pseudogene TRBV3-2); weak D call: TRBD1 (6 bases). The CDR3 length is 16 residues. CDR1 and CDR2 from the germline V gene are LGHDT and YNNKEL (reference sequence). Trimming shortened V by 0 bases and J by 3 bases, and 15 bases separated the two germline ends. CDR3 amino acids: CASSQDPGQTFYEQYF. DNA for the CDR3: TGTGCCAGCAGCCAAGACCCCGGACAGACATTCTACGAGCAGTACTTC.

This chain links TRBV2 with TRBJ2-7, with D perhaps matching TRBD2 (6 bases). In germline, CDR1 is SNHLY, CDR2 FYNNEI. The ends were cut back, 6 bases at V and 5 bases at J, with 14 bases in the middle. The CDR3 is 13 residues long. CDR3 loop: CASRLVGGNEQYF. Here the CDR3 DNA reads TGTGCCAGCAGGTTGGTCGGAGGGAACGAGCAGTACTTC.

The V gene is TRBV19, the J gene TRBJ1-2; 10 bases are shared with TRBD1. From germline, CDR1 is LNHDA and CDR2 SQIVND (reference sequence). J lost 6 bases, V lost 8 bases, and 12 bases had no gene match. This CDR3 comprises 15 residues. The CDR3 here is CASGSGTGEIHGYTF. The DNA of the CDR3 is TGTGCCAGTGGATCCGGGACAGGGGAAATTCATGGCTACACCTTC.

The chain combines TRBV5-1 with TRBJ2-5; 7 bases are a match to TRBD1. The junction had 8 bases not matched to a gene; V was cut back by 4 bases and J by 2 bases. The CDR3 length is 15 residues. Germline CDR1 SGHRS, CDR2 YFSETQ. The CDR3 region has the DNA TGCGCCAGCAGCCGTGAACCGGGACAGCAAGAGACCCAGTACTTC. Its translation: CASSREPGQQETQYF.

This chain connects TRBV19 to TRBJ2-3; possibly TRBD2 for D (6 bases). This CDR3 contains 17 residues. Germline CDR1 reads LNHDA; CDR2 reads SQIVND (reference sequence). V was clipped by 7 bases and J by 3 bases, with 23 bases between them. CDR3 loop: CASTRVPSAGMTDTQYF. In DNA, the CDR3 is TGTGCCAGTACCCGGGTCCCTAGCGCGGGTATGACAGATACGCAGTATTTT.

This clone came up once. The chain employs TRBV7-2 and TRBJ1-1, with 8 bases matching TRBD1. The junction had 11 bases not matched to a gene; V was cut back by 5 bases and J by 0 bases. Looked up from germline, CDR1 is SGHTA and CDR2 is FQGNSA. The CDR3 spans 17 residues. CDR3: CASSLRQGTDLNTEAFF. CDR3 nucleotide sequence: TGTGCCAGCAGCCTAAGACAGGGGACGGATTTGAACACTGAAGCTTTCTTT.

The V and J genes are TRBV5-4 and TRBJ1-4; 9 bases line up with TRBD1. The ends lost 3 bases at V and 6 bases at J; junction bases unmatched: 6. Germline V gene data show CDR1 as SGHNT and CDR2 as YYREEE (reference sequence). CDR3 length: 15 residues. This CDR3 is CASSSRTGADEKLFF. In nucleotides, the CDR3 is TGTGCCAGCAGCTCCCGGACAGGGGCTGATGAAAAACTGTTTTTT.

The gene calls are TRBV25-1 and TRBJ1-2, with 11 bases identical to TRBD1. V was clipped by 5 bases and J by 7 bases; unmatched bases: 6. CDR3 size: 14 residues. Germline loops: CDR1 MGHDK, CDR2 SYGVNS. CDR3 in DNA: TGTGCCAGCAGTACCCCCGGACAGGGGGCTGGCTACACCTTC. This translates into CASSTPGQGAGYTF.

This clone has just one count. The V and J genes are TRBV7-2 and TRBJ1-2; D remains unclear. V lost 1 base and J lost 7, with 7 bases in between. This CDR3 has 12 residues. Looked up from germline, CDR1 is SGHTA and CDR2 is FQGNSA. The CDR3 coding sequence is TGTGCCAGCAGCTTAGGCGCGGGTGGCTACACCTTC. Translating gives CASSLGAGGYTF.

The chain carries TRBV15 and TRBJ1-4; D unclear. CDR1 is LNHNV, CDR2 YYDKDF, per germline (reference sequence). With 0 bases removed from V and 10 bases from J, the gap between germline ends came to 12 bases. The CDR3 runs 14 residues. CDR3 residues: CATSREAGEGKLFF. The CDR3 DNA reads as TGTGCCACCAGCAGAGAGGCGGGAGAGGGAAAACTGTTTTTT.

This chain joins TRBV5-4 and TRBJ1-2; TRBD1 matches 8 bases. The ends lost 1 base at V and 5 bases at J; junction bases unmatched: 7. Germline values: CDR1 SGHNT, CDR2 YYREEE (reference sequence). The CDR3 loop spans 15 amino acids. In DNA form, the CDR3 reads TGTGCCAGCAGCTTGAGCACAGGGGGTGTATATGGCTACACCTTC. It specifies CASSLSTGGVYGYTF. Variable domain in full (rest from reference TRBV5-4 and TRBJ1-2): ETGVTQSPTHLIKTRGQQVTLRCSSQSGHNTVSWYQQALGQGPQFIFQYYREEENGRGNFPPRFSGLQFPNYSSELNVNALELDDSALYLCASSLSTGGVYGYTFGSGTRLTVV.

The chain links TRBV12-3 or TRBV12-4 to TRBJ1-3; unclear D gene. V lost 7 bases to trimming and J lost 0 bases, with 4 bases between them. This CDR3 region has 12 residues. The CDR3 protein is CASKRSGNTIYF. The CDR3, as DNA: TGTGCCAGCAAGCGCTCTGGAAACACCATATATTTT.

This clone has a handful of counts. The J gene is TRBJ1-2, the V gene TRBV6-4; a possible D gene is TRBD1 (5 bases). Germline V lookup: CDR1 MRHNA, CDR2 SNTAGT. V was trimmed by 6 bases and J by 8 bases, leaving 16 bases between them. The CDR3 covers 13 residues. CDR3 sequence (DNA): TGTGCCAGCAGAGAGCCGGGGGGAGAGGGCTACACCTTC. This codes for CASREPGGEGYTF.

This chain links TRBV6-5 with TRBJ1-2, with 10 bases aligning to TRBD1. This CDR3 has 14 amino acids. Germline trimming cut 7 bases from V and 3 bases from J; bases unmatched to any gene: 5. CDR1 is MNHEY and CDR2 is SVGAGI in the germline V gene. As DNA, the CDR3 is TGTGCCAGCAACGGACAGGGGGGTTACTATGGCTACACCTTC. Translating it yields CASNGQGGYYGYTF.